The TCR beta chain described here comes from a study of human T cells and chemical hapten exposure. About the research overall: Upper-back patches of 0.01% DPC were read at 6 days.

The sample holds many counts of this clonotype. What it recognizes is unknown. This CDR3 contains 15 residues. Trimming shortened V by 1 base and J by 4 bases, and 13 bases separated the two germline ends. Time point given: patch test 1, 2 weeks after DPC sensitization. Documented treatment: therapeutic diphenylcyclopropenone sensitization with weekly scalp DPC. TCRdb analysed the RACE reads with MiXCR anew, one entry per CDR3 protein. The data hold about 380,000 distinct CDR3 sequences, with 4% to 5.5% observed a single time. Study results and caveats: Alopecia in the donors means their immune response may deviate from healthy people's. Controls formed significantly fewer large CDR3 similarity clusters than expanded TCRs did.

The source of this sequence is a woman aged 45-65 years with alopecia areata. Some clones in this sample may be carry-over from other donors' samples. V usage is TRBV12-3 or TRBV12-4 and J usage is TRBJ1-2; D is possibly TRBD1 (5 bases). This specimen consisted of whole blood, obtained in connection with sensitization to the hapten diphenylcyclopropenone (DPC). The CDR3 DNA sequence: TGTGCCAGCAGTTTAGGGGGGGACCCTCGCTATGGCTACACCTTC. This codes for CASSLGGDPRYGYTF.